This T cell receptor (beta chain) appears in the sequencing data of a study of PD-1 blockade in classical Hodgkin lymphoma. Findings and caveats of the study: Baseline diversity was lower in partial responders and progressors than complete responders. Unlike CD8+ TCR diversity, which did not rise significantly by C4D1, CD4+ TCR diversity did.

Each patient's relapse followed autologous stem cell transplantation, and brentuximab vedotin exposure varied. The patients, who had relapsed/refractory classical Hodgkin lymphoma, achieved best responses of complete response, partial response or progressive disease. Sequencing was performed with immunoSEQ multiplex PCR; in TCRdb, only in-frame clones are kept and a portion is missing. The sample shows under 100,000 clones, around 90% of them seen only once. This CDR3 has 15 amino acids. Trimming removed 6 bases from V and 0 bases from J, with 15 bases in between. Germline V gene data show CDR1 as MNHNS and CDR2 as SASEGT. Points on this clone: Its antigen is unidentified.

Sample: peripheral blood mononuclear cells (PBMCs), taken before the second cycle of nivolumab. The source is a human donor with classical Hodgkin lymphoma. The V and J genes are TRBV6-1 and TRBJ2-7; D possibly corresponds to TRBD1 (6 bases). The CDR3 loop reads CASSGQRTSSYEQYF. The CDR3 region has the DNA TGTGCCAGCAGCGGACAGCGAACATCCTCCTACGAGCAGTACTTC.